The 17 T cell receptor beta chains below were found in one sample sequenced in a study of shared clonotypes between healthy human individuals. Assay: immunoSEQ multiplex PCR; the TCRdb copy retains only in-frame clones and omits some. The sample contains about 2.4 million clones, over 85% of which appear only once. The sample consisted of naive CD4+ T cells from PBMCs. Subset defined: CD45RA+ positively selected. The receptors derive from a man aged 18-30 years in good health. Some clones in this sample may be carry-over from other donors' samples.

V is TRBV10-3 and J is TRBJ2-7; D gene uncertain. Germline values: CDR1 ENHRY, CDR2 SYGVKD. The CDR3 runs 13 residues. V shed 0 bases and J shed 3 bases, with 6 bases lying between them. The chain's CDR3 is CAISESRVYEQYF. For the CDR3, the DNA is TGTGCCATCAGTGAGTCTAGAGTCTACGAGCAGTACTTC.

The J gene is TRBJ2-7, the V gene TRBV7-8; maybe TRBD2 (6 bases). The CDR3 consists of 13 residues. V lost 8 bases to trimming and J lost 3 bases, with 14 bases between them. Germline-derived CDR1 and CDR2 are SGHVS and FQNEAQ. The CDR3 region has the DNA TGTGCCAGCGGGAGGCGGGACGGCTACGAGCAGTACTTC. Residues: CASGRRDGYEQYF.

The chain employs TRBV27 and TRBJ1-5; 7 bases fit TRBD1. Trimming removed 6 bases from V and 3 bases from J; junction bases left unmatched: 5. The CDR3 sequence is 14 residues long. Germline loops: CDR1 MNHEY, CDR2 SMNVEV (reference sequence). The CDR3 coding sequence is TGTGCCAGCAGCGACAGGGACAACAATCAGCCCCAGCATTTT. Translation gives CASSDRDNNQPQHF.

This sequence joins TRBV30 and TRBJ1-3, with D unresolved. Germline CDR1 is GTSNPN and CDR2 is SVGIG (reference sequence). Trimming stripped 4 bases from V and 0 bases from J, with 7 bases between. CDR3 length: 13 residues. The CDR3 sequence is CAWTIFSGNTIYF. The DNA of the CDR3 is TGTGCCTGGACCATTTTCTCTGGAAACACCATATATTTT.

Written as DNA, the CDR3 is TGTGCCAGCAGCTTAAGTACCAGGGAACCTGAAGCTTTCTTT. Residues: CASSLSTREPEAFF. This chain links TRBV5-4 with TRBJ1-1; D is perhaps TRBD1 (5 bases). V gave up 2 bases and J gave up 6 bases, with 14 bases separating them. This CDR3 comprises 14 residues. CDR1 and CDR2 from the germline V gene are SGHNT and YYREEE (reference sequence).

This clone was detected once. This sequence joins TRBV7-2 and TRBJ2-1; 8 nucleotides align to TRBD2. J gave up 4 bases and V 8 bases, and 7 bases lay outside the gene matches. The CDR3 has 14 amino acids. Looked up from germline, CDR1 is SGHTA and CDR2 is FQGNSA. CDR3 bases: TGTGCCAGCCAACCGGGACTAGATTACAATGAGCAGTTCTTC. Its protein product is CASQPGLDYNEQFF.

The gene calls are TRBV28 and TRBJ2-1, with a tentative D call TRBD2 (6 bases). The V end lost 6 bases, the J end lost 10 bases, and 19 bases lay between the germline ends. The CDR3 length is 14 residues. Germline assignment: CDR1 MDHEN and CDR2 SYDVKM. CDR3 in DNA: TGTGCCAGCAGGCCCTCCCACGGGGCGGGAGAGCAGTTCTTC. Translation: CASRPSHGAGEQFF.

In DNA, the CDR3 is TGTGCCAGCAGTTTACAGACGCCGCCAAGGACTAGAACCACCGGGGAGCTGTTTTTT. Protein sequence: CASSLQTPPRTRTTGELFF. V gene TRBV28 combines with J gene TRBJ2-2, with 7 bases fitting TRBD2. V trimming: 2 bases; J trimming: 4 bases; junction bases outside the gene matches: 16. This CDR3 is 19 amino acids long. Looked up from germline, CDR1 is MDHEN and CDR2 is SYDVKM.

The V gene is TRBV29-1, the J gene TRBJ2-1, with 13 bases aligning to TRBD2. There are 13 residues in the CDR3. The germline V gene has CDR1 SQVTM and CDR2 ANQGSEA. The J segment lost 8 bases and the V segment lost 7 bases, leaving 5 bases of the junction unmatched. This chain's CDR3 is CSGKTSGRHEQFF. The CDR3 nucleotides read TGCAGCGGCAAGACTAGCGGGAGGCATGAGCAGTTCTTC.

The V call is TRBV9, the J call TRBJ2-5; D might be TRBD2 (5 bases). Trimming cost V 0 bases and J 5 bases, with 11 bases left between them. This CDR3 contains 14 residues. CDR1 and CDR2 from the germline V gene are SGDLS and YYNGEE. CDR3 DNA sequence: TGTGCCAGCAGCGTAGAGCCTAGCCGGGAGACCCAGTACTTC. Translated, it gives CASSVEPSRETQYF.

This rearrangement joins TRBV6-4 to TRBJ2-1; TRBD2 might be the D (6 bases). With 0 bases removed from V and 9 bases from J, the gap between germline ends came to 18 bases. Germline V gives CDR1 MRHNA, CDR2 SNTAGT. This CDR3 is 16 amino acids long. The CDR3 DNA is TGTGCCAGCAGTGACTCGACCGGCGGGGCCGCGGGTGAGCAGTTCTTC. Translated: CASSDSTGGAAGEQFF.

This chain links TRBV5-6 with TRBJ2-5; 12 bases fit TRBD1. Per the germline V gene, CDR1 is SGHDT and CDR2 is YYEEEE. Trimming took 1 base from V and 5 from J; bases not matched to a gene: 3. CDR3 length equals 15 residues. The CDR3 DNA reads as TGTGCCAGCAGCTTGTGGGACAGGGGGCCGGAGACCCAGTACTTC. This translates into CASSLWDRGPETQYF.

The rearrangement links TRBV28 to TRBJ1-5, with D possibly being TRBD1 (5 bases). The germline V gene encodes CDR1 MDHEN and CDR2 SYDVKM. The CDR3 runs 18 residues. V lost 1 base to trimming and J lost 2 bases, with 18 bases between them. As DNA, the CDR3 is TGTGCCAGCAGTTTATCCCCATACCGGGGCTCGGGCAATCAGCCCCAGCATTTT. As protein: CASSLSPYRGSGNQPQHF.

The chain uses TRBV4-1 and TRBJ2-7, with 8 bases fitting TRBD2. V dropped 4 bases and J dropped 1; count of bases not matched to a gene: 15. The CDR3 is 18 residues long. The germline V gene encodes CDR1 MGHRA and CDR2 YSYEKL. CDR3 amino acids: CASSPLWGREGFSYEQYF. CDR3 DNA sequence: TGCGCCAGCAGCCCCCTTTGGGGTCGGGAGGGGTTTTCCTACGAGCAGTACTTC.

This chain connects TRBV29-1 to TRBJ2-1, with TRBD2 as a possible D gene (5 bases). Germline lookup yields CDR1 SQVTM and CDR2 ANQGSEA. This CDR3 has 13 residues. The CDR3 loop reads CSGIAIAYNEQFF. The CDR3 nucleotides are TGCAGTGGTATAGCGATCGCCTACAATGAGCAGTTCTTC.

V usage is TRBV20-1 and J usage is TRBJ2-5; D possibly corresponds to TRBD2 (5 bases). Trimming stripped 0 bases from V and 13 bases from J, with 12 bases between. This CDR3 spans 11 amino acids. The germline V gene encodes CDR1 DFQATT and CDR2 SNEGSKA (reference sequence). The CDR3 protein is CSARDVRVGYF. The DNA for the CDR3 is TGCAGTGCTAGAGATGTGCGGGTCGGGTACTTC.

The V gene is TRBV5-3, the J gene TRBJ1-5; 7 nucleotides align to TRBD1. TRBV5-3 is an ORF, with its function uncertain. Trimming removed 4 bases from V and 5 bases from J; junction bases left unmatched: 12. The CDR3 runs to 16 residues. The CDR3 DNA reads as TGTGCCAGAAGCCCCCGAAAGACAGGGTGGTATCAGCCCCAGCATTTT. It specifies CARSPRKTGWYQPQHF.